This passage covers 23 T cell receptor beta chains from one sample sequenced in a study of CD8 T cells in Susac syndrome. An input of roughly 0.5 to 1 ug of RNA was subjected to reverse transcription using random hexamers. TCRdb processed the immunoSEQ multiplex PCR reads anew with MiXCR; each CDR3 protein has one entry. The data contain about 130,000 distinct CDR3 sequences, approximately 93% of them singletons. Sequencing was performed on CD8+ T cells from PBMCs. The source is a human donor with multiple sclerosis.

This chain links TRBV14 with TRBJ2-3; tentative D call: TRBD2 (6 bases). V was clipped by 0 bases and J by 2 bases, with 15 bases between them. The CDR3 covers 17 residues. Looked up from germline, CDR1 is SGHDN and CDR2 is FVKESK. CDR3 sequence reads: CASSQDGQGGATDTQYF. The DNA for the CDR3 is TGTGCCAGCAGCCAAGACGGGCAGGGAGGAGCCACAGATACGCAGTATTTT. Complete variable domain (other parts from reference TRBV14 and TRBJ2-3): EAGVTQFPSHSVIEKGQTVTLRCDPISGHDNLYWYRRVMGKEIKFLLHFVKESKQDESGMPNNRFLAERTGGTYSTLKVQPAELEDSGVYFCASSQDGQGGATDTQYFGPGTRLTVL.

This clonotype was recorded once. CDR3 sequence (DNA): TGTGCCTGGACCAGCCAAACAGGAGTGGGCTACGAGCAGTACTTC. Its translation: CAWTSQTGVGYEQYF. The chain couples TRBV30 to TRBJ2-7, with D perhaps TRBD1 (5 bases). Germline lookup yields CDR1 GTSNPN and CDR2 SVGIG (reference sequence). This CDR3 is 15 amino acids long. V dropped 4 bases and J dropped 3 bases, with 19 bases sitting between them.

The V and J genes are TRBV7-6 and TRBJ2-5; the D gene is possibly TRBD2 (5 bases). The germline CDR1 and CDR2 sequences are SGHVS and FNYEAQ. This CDR3 contains 15 residues. V dropped 5 bases and J dropped 1 base, with 14 bases sitting between them. The CDR3 DNA sequence: TGTGCCAGCAGCCCGACGTGGGAGAGCCAAGAGACCCAGTACTTC. Amino acids: CASSPTWESQETQYF.

This chain uses TRBV7-8 with TRBJ2-7; tentatively, D is TRBD2 (6 bases). V lost 5 bases and J 5 bases, leaving 16 bases between the germline ends. CDR1 and CDR2 (germline): SGHVS, FQNEAQ. The CDR3 totals 14 residues. The CDR3 region is CASSPRGERNEQYV. The DNA for the CDR3 is TGTGCCAGCAGCCCTCGCGGGGAACGAAACGAGCAGTACGTC.

The chain links TRBV20-1 to TRBJ2-3; D not certain. This CDR3 spans 13 amino acids. Trimming stripped 3 bases from V and 4 bases from J, with 11 bases between. Per germline, CDR1 DFQATT and CDR2 SNEGSKA (reference sequence). For the CDR3, the DNA is TGCAGTGCTAGTAGACGCGCCTCAGATACGCAGTATTTT. Encoded protein: CSASRRASDTQYF.

The rearrangement uses TRBV5-1 and TRBJ2-1, with 15 positions matching TRBD2. The V segment lost 3 bases and the J segment 2 bases; nucleotides outside the gene matches: 9. In germline, CDR1 is SGHRS, CDR2 YFSETQ. The CDR3 is made up of 19 amino acids. CDR3 in amino acids: CASSSGLAGGEIPYNEQFF. CDR3 nucleotide sequence: TGCGCCAGCAGCTCAGGACTAGCGGGAGGGGAGATCCCCTACAATGAGCAGTTCTTC.

This clonotype appeared once. The chain couples TRBV5-6 to TRBJ1-2; D gene unclear. CDR1 SGHDT and CDR2 YYEEEE come from the germline V gene. The V and J ends lost 0 bases and 1 base respectively, with 13 bases between them. The CDR3 loop spans 16 amino acids. In nucleotides, the CDR3 is TGTGCCAGCAGCTTGGGGGCCGCACGGAGTAACTATGGCTACACCTTC. It is translated as CASSLGAARSNYGYTF.

This clonotype was seen only a few times. The J gene is TRBJ2-3, the V gene TRBV18; D not certain. Trimming took 3 bases from V and 3 from J, leaving 4 bases between them. The CDR3 spans 12 residues. Germline V CDR1 and CDR2: KGHSH, LQKENI. The CDR3 region has the DNA TGTGCCAGCTCACCCCCAACAGATACGCAGTATTTT. This codes for CASSPPTDTQYF.

The genes are TRBV7-9 and TRBJ2-1; D ambiguous. The CDR3 runs 12 residues. V gave up 2 bases and J gave up 10 bases, with 9 bases separating them. CDR1 is SEHNR, CDR2 FQNEAQ, per germline (reference sequence). The chain's CDR3 is CASSLRVGEQFF. Written as DNA, the CDR3 is TGTGCCAGCAGCTTACGGGTCGGGGAGCAGTTCTTC. Together with reference TRBV7-9 and TRBJ2-1, the CDR3 gives the full variable domain: DTGVSQNPRHKITKRGQNVTFRCDPISEHNRLYWYRQTLGQGPEFLTYFQNEAQLEKSRLLSDRFSAERPKGSFSTLEIQRTEQGDSAMYLCASSLRVGEQFFGPGTRLTVL.

The chain is built from TRBV7-6 and TRBJ2-7, with 14 bases that match TRBD2. The CDR3 totals 15 residues. Trimming at V came to 5 bases and at J to 9 bases, leaving 9 bases not matched to a gene. Germline values: CDR1 SGHVS, CDR2 FNYEAQ. The CDR3 here is CASSNGLAGGDGQYF. In nucleotides, the CDR3 is TGTGCCAGCAGCAATGGACTAGCGGGGGGTGACGGGCAGTACTTC.

The chain couples TRBV29-1 to TRBJ2-3; 8 bases fit TRBD2. J was trimmed by 4 bases and V by 4 bases; bases with no gene match: 13. The CDR3 is 16 residues long. Germline V gene data show CDR1 as SQVTM and CDR2 as ANQGSEA. CDR3 DNA sequence: TGCAGCGTTGTCCCTATTAGCGGGATTGGCGCAGATACGCAGTATTTT. Translating it yields CSVVPISGIGADTQYF.

This clonotype was observed a single time. This chain connects TRBV5-1 to TRBJ1-2; D ambiguous. The V gene lost 4 bases and the J gene lost 0 bases, with 13 bases spanning the gap. Germline V gives CDR1 SGHRS, CDR2 YFSETQ. This CDR3 contains 15 residues. Here the CDR3 DNA reads TGCGCCAGCAGCGTTCAGGACGTACCTAACTATGGCTACACCTTC. Translation gives CASSVQDVPNYGYTF.

The gene calls are TRBV7-9 and TRBJ2-3; TRBD2 matches 8 bases. Trimming took 4 bases from V and 9 from J; bases not matched to a gene: 12. This CDR3 is 15 amino acids long. Germline V CDR1 and CDR2: SEHNR, FQNEAQ (reference sequence). The CDR3 region is CASSYAGGGRGTQYF. The CDR3 DNA follows: TGTGCCAGCAGCTACGCCGGGGGGGGCCGAGGCACGCAGTATTTT.

The chain couples TRBV27 to TRBJ2-7, with no clear D. Per germline, CDR1 MNHEY and CDR2 SMNVEV (reference sequence). This CDR3 region has 14 residues. Deletions cut 5 bases from V and 4 bases from J, with 15 bases between. CDR3 DNA: TGTGCCAGCAGTCAGAGTTCCGGCAGGTACGAGCAGTACTTC. Encoded protein: CASSQSSGRYEQYF.

V gene TRBV25-1 combines with J gene TRBJ2-3, with D perhaps assigned TRBD1 or TRBD2 (6 bases each). The CDR3 contains 15 residues. V was shortened by 0 bases and J by 3 bases, with 10 bases between the two germline ends. Germline V lookup: CDR1 MGHDK, CDR2 SYGVNS. CDR3 protein: CASSEYQGRTDTQYF. CDR3 DNA: TGTGCCAGCAGTGAATACCAGGGGAGGACAGATACGCAGTATTTT.

The chain uses TRBV30 and TRBJ1-1; D unresolved. Per the germline V gene, CDR1 is GTSNPN and CDR2 is SVGIG (reference sequence). Trimming pared 0 bases from V and 11 bases from J, leaving 13 bases between. CDR3 length: 12 amino acids. The DNA of the CDR3 is TGTGCCTGGAGTGTCGGACCGGTAGGGGCTTTCTTT. It codes for CAWSVGPVGAFF.

The chain carries TRBV19 and TRBJ1-6; D unclear. V lost 3 bases, J lost 7 bases, and 7 bases lay in between. Per germline, CDR1 LNHDA and CDR2 SQIVND (reference sequence). The CDR3 covers 13 residues. The CDR3 is CASSIMWNSPLHF. The CDR3, as DNA: TGTGCCAGTAGTATCATGTGGAATTCACCCCTCCACTTT.

CDR3 protein: CSARDLSGTGGRNTIYF. CDR3 nucleotide sequence: TGCAGTGCTAGAGATTTATCAGGAACAGGGGGTCGGAACACCATATATTTT. This chain connects TRBV20-1 to TRBJ1-3; the match to TRBD1 covers 8 bases. The germline CDR1 and CDR2 sequences are DFQATT and SNEGSKA (reference sequence). V lost 0 bases and J lost 7; bases outside the gene matches: 14. This CDR3 has 17 amino acids.

The V and J genes are TRBV12-3 or TRBV12-4 and TRBJ1-3; no firm D call. Trimming took 5 bases from V and 4 from J, leaving 18 bases between them. This CDR3 is 16 amino acids long. The CDR3 DNA reads TGTGCCAGCAGTCACCGGGCCGTATCCTTCGGAAACACCATATATTTT. Encoded protein: CASSHRAVSFGNTIYF.

The chain joins TRBV5-1 to TRBJ1-2; 9 nucleotides align to TRBD1. The CDR3 contains 15 residues. Germline CDR1 reads SGHRS; CDR2 reads YFSETQ. The V gene end was trimmed by 4 bases and the J gene end by 3 bases; junction bases not matched to a gene: 7. The CDR3 loop is CASSARTGVDYGYTF. The CDR3 coding sequence is TGCGCCAGCAGCGCCAGGACAGGGGTGGACTATGGCTACACCTTC.

This chain joins TRBV25-1 and TRBJ2-3; maybe TRBD1 (6 bases). Looked up from germline, CDR1 is MGHDK and CDR2 is SYGVNS. The CDR3 sequence is 15 residues long. Trimming stripped 5 bases from V and 0 bases from J, with 12 bases between. DNA of the CDR3: TGTGCCAGCAGTCCCGGGACACCTAGCACAGATACGCAGTATTTT. Protein product: CASSPGTPSTDTQYF.

This chain joins TRBV7-9 and TRBJ1-5; D perhaps matches TRBD1 (5 bases). From germline, CDR1 is SEHNR and CDR2 FQNEAQ (reference sequence). The ends were cut back, 7 bases at V and 2 bases at J, with 12 bases in the middle. The CDR3 loop spans 14 amino acids. The CDR3 reads CASTSGRGNQPQHF. CDR3 sequence (DNA): TGTGCCAGCACCTCGGGCAGGGGCAATCAGCCCCAGCATTTT. Supplemented by reference TRBV7-9 and TRBJ1-5, the full variable domain reads DTGVSQNPRHKITKRGQNVTFRCDPISEHNRLYWYRQTLGQGPEFLTYFQNEAQLEKSRLLSDRFSAERPKGSFSTLEIQRTEQGDSAMYLCASTSGRGNQPQHFGDGTRLSIL.

V and J are TRBV11-2 and TRBJ2-1; TRBD2 agrees at 10 bases. V trimming: 5 bases; J trimming: 0 bases; junction bases outside the gene matches: 7. Germline values: CDR1 SGHAT, CDR2 FQNNGV. The CDR3 runs to 17 residues. In DNA, the CDR3 is TGTGCCAGCAGCCTCTATAGCGGGAGGAGCTCCTACAATGAGCAGTTCTTC. Protein: CASSLYSGRSSYNEQFF. Supplemented by reference TRBV11-2 and TRBJ2-1, the full variable domain reads EAGVAQSPRYKIIEKRQSVAFWCNPISGHATLYWYQQILGQGPKLLIQFQNNGVVDDSQLPKDRFSAERLKGVDSTLKIQPAKLEDSAVYLCASSLYSGRSSYNEQFFGPGTRLTVL.